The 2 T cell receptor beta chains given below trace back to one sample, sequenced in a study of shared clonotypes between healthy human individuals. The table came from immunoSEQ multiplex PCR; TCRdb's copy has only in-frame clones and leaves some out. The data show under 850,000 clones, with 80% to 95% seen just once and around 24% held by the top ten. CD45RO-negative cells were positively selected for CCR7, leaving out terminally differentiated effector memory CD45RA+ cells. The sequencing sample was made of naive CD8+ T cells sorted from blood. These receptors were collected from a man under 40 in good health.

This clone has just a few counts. The CDR3 reads CASSSGTVSYEQYF. The CDR3 DNA is TGTGCCAGCAGTTCAGGGACTGTCTCCTACGAGCAGTACTTC. The chain is built from TRBV27 and TRBJ2-7; TRBD2 might be the D (6 bases). V dropped 4 bases and J dropped 0 bases, with 10 bases sitting between them. Germline lookup yields CDR1 MNHEY and CDR2 SMNVEV (reference sequence). The CDR3 has 14 amino acids.

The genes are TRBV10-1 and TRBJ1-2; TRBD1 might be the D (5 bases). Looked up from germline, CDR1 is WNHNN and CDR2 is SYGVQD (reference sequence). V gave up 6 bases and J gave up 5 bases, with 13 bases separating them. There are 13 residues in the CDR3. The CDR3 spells CASSGVGTYGYTF. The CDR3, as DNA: TGCGCCAGCAGCGGCGTAGGGACGTATGGCTACACCTTC.